Each of the 29 T cell receptor beta chains below was sequenced from the same sample in a study of beta chain features in type 1 diabetes. General study results and limits: Type 1 diabetes patients showed a moderate but significant shortening of TCRB CDR3s in all four CD4+ subsets.

The whole isolated RNA underwent reverse transcription, so sequencing captured expressed TCRB transcripts. Data came from immunoSEQ multiplex PCR; TCRdb stores just in-frame clones and leaves some out. The sample lists about 160,000 clones; less than 10% were seen once. These TCRs are of unknown antigen specificity. Input material: central memory CD4+ T cells from blood. The receptor source for this set is a man younger than 30 with type 1 diabetes.

This clone was seen many times. This CDR3 reads CSVPDSTSNSYNEQFF. CDR3 nucleotides: TGCAGCGTTCCAGACTCTACTAGCAACTCCTACAATGAGCAGTTCTTC. This chain uses TRBV29-1 with TRBJ2-1; tentatively, D is TRBD2 (6 bases). The germline V gene encodes CDR1 SQVTM and CDR2 ANQGSEA. CDR3 length: 16 amino acids. V was cut by 5 bases and J by 0 bases, with 17 bases left in between.

This clone was detected only a few times. The chain has TRBV18 and TRBJ2-7; 9 bases agree with TRBD1. The trim removed 6 bases at V and 2 bases at J, leaving 8 bases unmatched. In germline, CDR1 is KGHSH, CDR2 LQKENI. The CDR3 totals 15 residues. CDR3 residues: CASSPGGTGTYEQYF. The CDR3 DNA reads TGTGCCAGCTCCCCCGGGGGGACAGGGACCTACGAGCAGTACTTC.

This clone was seen a single time. The rearrangement uses TRBV6-6 and TRBJ2-7; TRBD2 is a possible D gene (6 bases). This CDR3 comprises 14 residues. Trimming took off 3 bases at V and 5 bases at J, with 14 bases between the two ends. Per germline, CDR1 MNHNY and CDR2 SVGAGI (reference sequence). CDR3 nucleotide sequence: TGTGCCAGCAGTTATCGGGGGAAGACCGACGAGCAGTACTTC. It encodes CASSYRGKTDEQYF.

The sample holds a few counts of this clone. The chain has TRBV18 and TRBJ2-5, with D perhaps TRBD2 (5 bases). This CDR3 has 13 amino acids. Germline V lookup: CDR1 KGHSH, CDR2 LQKENI. V was pared by 6 bases and J by 4 bases, with 12 bases between. The chain's CDR3 is CASSPGSRETQYF. Here the CDR3 DNA reads TGTGCCAGCTCCCCGGGGAGTCGAGAGACCCAGTACTTC.

The chain uses TRBV29-1 and TRBJ1-1; 9 bases map to TRBD1. The CDR3 totals 14 residues. With 7 bases clipped from V and 5 bases from J, the junction kept 11 bases outside the gene matches. Per the germline V gene, CDR1 is SQVTM and CDR2 is ANQGSEA. The CDR3: CSAPDRGGWTEAFF. The CDR3 nucleotides read TGCAGCGCCCCGGACAGGGGAGGGTGGACTGAAGCTTTCTTT. The variable domain in full, completed from reference TRBV29-1 and TRBJ1-1, reads SAVISQKPSRDICQRGTSLTIQCQVDSQVTMMFWYRQQPGQSLTLIATANQGSEATYESGFVIDKFPISRPNLTFSTLTVSNMSPEDSSIYLCSAPDRGGWTEAFFGQGTRLTVV.

The V call is TRBV18, the J call TRBJ2-3; D remains unclear. From germline, CDR1 is KGHSH and CDR2 LQKENI. CDR3 length: 12 residues. V lost 5 bases and J lost 0, with 3 bases in between. The CDR3: CASSESTDTQYF. DNA for the CDR3: TGTGCCAGCTCAGAGAGCACAGATACGCAGTATTTT.

This clone has only a few counts. The gene calls are TRBV4-1 and TRBJ1-2, with TRBD1 identical over 9 bases. Germline V gene data show CDR1 as MGHRA and CDR2 as YSYEKL. V was pared by 4 bases and J by 3 bases, with 3 bases of the junction left unmatched. This CDR3 has 14 amino acids. In DNA form, the CDR3 reads TGCGCCAGCAGCCCACAGGGGGCCGACTATGGCTACACCTTC. This translates into CASSPQGADYGYTF.

Many counts were recorded for this clone. This chain links TRBV5-1 with TRBJ1-5; D uncertain. Germline CDR1 reads SGHRS; CDR2 reads YFSETQ. This CDR3 comprises 15 residues. Trimming took 0 bases from V and 6 from J, leaving 13 bases between them. The CDR3: CASSLGGGEGQPQHF. The CDR3 region has the DNA TGCGCCAGCAGCTTGGGGGGAGGAGAGGGTCAGCCCCAGCATTTT. Combining the CDR3 with reference TRBV5-1 and TRBJ1-5 gives the whole variable domain KAGVTQTPRYLIKTRGQQVTLSCSPISGHRSVSWYQQTPGQGLQFLFEYFSETQRNKGNFPGRFSGRQFSNSRSEMNVSTLELGDSALYLCASSLGGGEGQPQHFGDGTRLSIL.

The chain recombines TRBV7-9 with TRBJ2-7, with 10 bases aligning to TRBD2. J gave up 6 bases and V 5 bases, and 10 bases lay outside the gene matches. The CDR3 has 15 amino acids. Germline V gene data show CDR1 as SEHNR and CDR2 as FQNEAQ (reference sequence). The CDR3 here is CASSLKSGRAAEQYF. CDR3 sequence (DNA): TGTGCCAGCAGCCTCAAAAGCGGGAGGGCCGCCGAGCAGTACTTC.

This clone came up a few times. The rearrangement joins TRBV6-5 to TRBJ2-1; D may be TRBD2 (6 bases). This CDR3 is 14 amino acids long. In germline, CDR1 is MNHEY, CDR2 SVGAGI. V was pared by 8 bases and J by 5 bases, with 16 bases between. CDR3 in DNA: TGTGCCAGCGCTCCAGCGGGTGTAAACAATGAGCAGTTCTTC. This codes for CASAPAGVNNEQFF.

Ten or more counts support this clone. The chain is built from TRBV7-2 and TRBJ2-1; 11 bases are shared with TRBD2. The CDR3 has 17 residues. CDR1 and CDR2 from the germline V gene are SGHTA and FQGNSA. V was pared by 7 bases and J by 5 bases, with 13 bases of the junction left unmatched. The CDR3 sequence is CASNFAPGTSGNNEQFF. The CDR3 DNA sequence: TGTGCCAGCAACTTCGCTCCCGGGACTAGCGGAAACAATGAGCAGTTCTTC.

This clone appeared a single time. This chain joins TRBV5-1 and TRBJ1-2, with a tentative D call TRBD1 (5 bases). Trimming shortened V by 0 bases and J by 8 bases, and 20 bases separated the two germline ends. CDR3 length equals 16 residues. Germline CDR1 SGHRS, CDR2 YFSETQ. CDR3 loop: CASSLASGGTWEGYTF. The DNA for the CDR3 is TGCGCCAGCAGCTTGGCCAGCGGGGGGACCTGGGAAGGCTACACCTTC.

V is TRBV4-2 and J is TRBJ2-5; TRBD2 matches 8 bases. Trimming at V came to 2 bases and at J to 1 base, leaving 3 bases not matched to a gene. CDR3 length equals 15 residues. CDR1 is LGHNA and CDR2 is YNFKEQ in the germline V gene. CDR3 sequence reads: CASSQKRGTQETQYF. The CDR3 coding sequence is TGTGCCAGCAGCCAAAAGCGGGGGACCCAAGAGACCCAGTACTTC.

The J gene is TRBJ2-1, the V gene TRBV4-3, with D tentatively TRBD2 (5 bases). The CDR3 spans 15 residues. Germline V gene sequence: CDR1 LGHNA, CDR2 YSLEER. Trimming shortened V by 5 bases and J by 0 bases, and 11 bases separated the two germline ends. Here the CDR3 reads CASSLERSSYNEQFF. The DNA of the CDR3 is TGCGCCAGCAGCTTGGAGCGGAGCTCCTACAATGAGCAGTTCTTC.

This clone came up a few times. The V gene is TRBV7-2, the J gene TRBJ1-2; 10 bases match TRBD1. This CDR3 has 17 amino acids. CDR1 SGHTA and CDR2 FQGNSA come from the germline V gene. V gave up 2 bases and J gave up 5 bases; unmatched junction bases: 11. In DNA form, the CDR3 reads TGTGCCAGCAGCTTAAGGACAGGGGGGATAGATTTTTATGGCTACACCTTC. This encodes CASSLRTGGIDFYGYTF.

The V and J genes are TRBV18 and TRBJ2-7; D is unresolved. Germline-derived CDR1 and CDR2 are KGHSH and LQKENI. The CDR3 loop spans 12 amino acids. The V gene lost 2 bases and the J gene lost 4 bases, with 6 bases spanning the gap. CDR3 bases: TGTGCCAGCTCACCAGCGAGATACGAGCAGTACTTC. It encodes CASSPARYEQYF. Full variable domain (outside the CDR3, taken from reference TRBV18 and TRBJ2-7): NAGVMQNPRHLVRRRGQEARLRCSPMKGHSHVYWYRQLPEEGLKFMVYLQKENIIDESGMPKERFSAEFPKEGPSILRIQQVVRGDSAAYFCASSPARYEQYFGPGTRLTVT.

The table lists this clone with a few counts. J is TRBJ2-5 and V is TRBV5-1, with 8 nucleotides matching TRBD1. The V gene end was trimmed by 0 bases and the J gene end by 5 bases; junction bases not matched to a gene: 6. Germline-derived CDR1 and CDR2 are SGHRS and YFSETQ. This CDR3 spans 15 amino acids. The CDR3 sequence: CASSLAAGGSETQYF. CDR3 nucleotide sequence: TGCGCCAGCAGCTTGGCCGCAGGGGGCTCGGAGACCCAGTACTTC.

A few counts support this clone. The chain recombines TRBV27 with TRBJ2-5; D perhaps matches TRBD2 (5 bases). The V end lost 6 bases, the J end lost 2 bases, and 13 bases lay between the germline ends. This CDR3 comprises 14 residues. Per germline, CDR1 MNHEY and CDR2 SMNVEV (reference sequence). The CDR3 DNA follows: TGTGCCAGCAGAACTACAGCGGCTCAAGAGACCCAGTACTTC. Its protein product is CASRTTAAQETQYF.

This clone was counted a few times. V and J are TRBV14 and TRBJ1-4, with 7 nucleotides matching TRBD1. Looked up from germline, CDR1 is SGHDN and CDR2 is FVKESK. Trimming removed 10 bases from V and 6 bases from J; junction bases left unmatched: 8. The CDR3 has 13 amino acids. In DNA, the CDR3 is TGTGCCACCCAGGGGGAGAAGCATGAAAAACTGTTTTTT. Its protein product is CATQGEKHEKLFF.

This clone was observed a few times. The V call is TRBV7-2, the J call TRBJ2-7; D is unresolved. Trimming removed 1 base at V and 5 bases at J, with 12 bases between. The germline gives CDR1 SGHTA, CDR2 FQGNSA. CDR3 length equals 14 residues. The CDR3 region is CASSLEARVNEQYF. The CDR3 nucleotides are TGTGCCAGCAGCTTAGAGGCTAGAGTCAACGAGCAGTACTTC.

This clone turned up a few times. The V gene is TRBV19, the J gene TRBJ2-1; TRBD2 matches at 14 bases. V lost 5 bases, J lost 9 bases, and 9 bases stayed unmatched. The CDR3 totals 16 residues. Germline V gene data show CDR1 as LNHDA and CDR2 as SQIVND (reference sequence). CDR3 in DNA: TGTGCCAGTAGTGGACTAGCGGGGGGCCGGGGGGGTGAGCAGTTCTTC. Translating gives CASSGLAGGRGGEQFF.

The chain employs TRBV28 and TRBJ1-2; 7 bases map to TRBD1. CDR1 is MDHEN and CDR2 is SYDVKM in the germline V gene. There are 14 residues in the CDR3. V lost 7 bases to trimming and J lost 2 bases; unmatched junction nucleotides: 7. The CDR3 DNA sequence: TGTGCCAGCACCTCGGGACAGTCGAACTATGGCTACACCTTC. It specifies CASTSGQSNYGYTF.

The chain employs TRBV28 and TRBJ2-5, with a possible D match to TRBD2 (6 bases). V lost 6 bases and J lost 8, with 25 bases in between. Germline V gene lookup returns CDR1 MDHEN and CDR2 SYDVKM. The CDR3 is 16 amino acids. The CDR3 nucleotides read TGTGCCAGCAGCCCTGGAGGACGGAGGGCAGGTGAAACCCAGTACTTC. It specifies CASSPGGRRAGETQYF.

The chain has TRBV6-6 and TRBJ1-1; 9 bases agree with TRBD1. V was clipped by 4 bases and J by 0 bases; unmatched bases: 6. The CDR3 extends over 16 amino acids. Per germline, CDR1 MNHNY and CDR2 SVGAGI (reference sequence). CDR3 sequence reads: CASSSTGGEMNTEAFF. DNA for the CDR3: TGTGCCAGCAGTTCGACAGGGGGGGAGATGAACACTGAAGCTTTCTTT.

The chain recombines TRBV15 with TRBJ1-1, with 8 bases fitting TRBD1. In germline, CDR1 is LNHNV, CDR2 YYDKDF (reference sequence). Germline trimming cut 3 bases from V and 1 base from J; bases unmatched to any gene: 7. The CDR3 loop spans 16 amino acids. The CDR3 sequence is CATSRMKGQGNTEAFF. CDR3 nucleotides: TGTGCCACCAGCAGGATGAAAGGACAGGGGAACACTGAAGCTTTCTTT.

The chain carries TRBV4-2 and TRBJ2-1; 12 nucleotides align to TRBD2. Germline assignment: CDR1 LGHNA and CDR2 YNFKEQ. The junction had 5 bases not matched to a gene; V was cut back by 2 bases and J by 0 bases. The length of the CDR3 is 18 residues. CDR3 in DNA: TGTGCCAGCAGCCAAACAACTAGCGGGGGGTTCTCCTACAATGAGCAGTTCTTC. It codes for CASSQTTSGGFSYNEQFF.

The chain couples TRBV28 to TRBJ2-7; D might be TRBD1 (6 bases). The V end was cut by 4 bases, the J end by 2 bases, with 12 bases between. The germline V gene encodes CDR1 MDHEN and CDR2 SYDVKM. This CDR3 has 14 residues. This CDR3 is CASSSRQVTYEQYF. For the CDR3, the DNA is TGTGCCAGCAGTTCACGACAGGTTACCTACGAGCAGTACTTC.

This clone was picked up a small number of times. This chain connects TRBV30 to TRBJ1-2; a possible D gene is TRBD1 (6 bases). Germline loops: CDR1 GTSNPN, CDR2 SVGIG (reference sequence). The CDR3 covers 14 residues. V lost 5 bases and J lost 2, with 15 bases in between. The CDR3 spells CAWGRQVANYGYTF. CDR3 sequence (DNA): TGTGCCTGGGGAAGACAGGTGGCCAACTATGGCTACACCTTC.

This clone was seen a few times. The chain links TRBV7-8 to TRBJ1-1, with 7 bases identical to TRBD1. V shed 4 bases and J 5 bases; nucleotides not matched to a gene: 7. In germline, CDR1 is SGHVS, CDR2 FQNEAQ. This CDR3 has 14 amino acids. CDR3 bases: TGTGCCAGCAGCTCAGGGGGGAGAGGAACTGAAGCTTTCTTT. It translates to CASSSGGRGTEAFF.